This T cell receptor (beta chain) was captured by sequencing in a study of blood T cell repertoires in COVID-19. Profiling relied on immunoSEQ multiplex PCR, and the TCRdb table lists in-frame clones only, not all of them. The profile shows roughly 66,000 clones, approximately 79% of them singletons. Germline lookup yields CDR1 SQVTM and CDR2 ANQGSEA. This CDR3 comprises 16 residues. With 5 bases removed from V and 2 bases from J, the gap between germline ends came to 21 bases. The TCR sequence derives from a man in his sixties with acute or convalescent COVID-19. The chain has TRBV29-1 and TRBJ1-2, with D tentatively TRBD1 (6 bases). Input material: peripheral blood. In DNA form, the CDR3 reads TGCAGCGTTAGCAGGCCGGACGGACAGCGCAACTATGGCTACACCTTC. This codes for CSVSRPDGQRNYGYTF.